The entry that follows covers one T cell receptor (beta chain) sequence. Its antigen is unknown. Nothing much larger sits one base from this clone, and base qualities are not available. Each donor gave one peripheral blood draw, about 110 mL on average, collected into heparinised tubes. A BD FACSAria II was used to sort naive, central memory, regulatory and stem cell-like memory CD4+ T cells with a panel that included CD45RO, CCR7, CD25, CD127, CD95 and CD27. Every sorted population had a purity above 98%. Right away, PBMCs were isolated by Lymphoprep density gradient centrifugation and were stained directly, with no culture step. To minimize batch effects, samples were stained and sorted in pairs, one healthy donor with one patient per experiment. The data originate from a study of beta chain features in type 1 diabetes (dated by TCRdb to about 2018). The study in broad terms: Patients and healthy donors did not differ in mean age, gender distribution, total cell number or subset yield. A total of 90 million to 130 million sorted cells were examined across all samples, and a strong correlation was observed between cell number per subset and RNA yield. The study compared TCRB repertoires of sorted circulating CD4+ T cell subsets between recently diagnosed type 1 diabetes patients and matched healthy donors. Regulatory and stem cell-like memory subsets were obtained from only 8 patients and roughly 8 healthy donors, while naive and central memory subsets were obtained from all 30 or so donors.

The High Capacity cDNA Reverse Transcription Kit was used to reverse transcribe all of the isolated RNA, meaning that expressed TCRB transcripts were what got sequenced. Stem cell-like memory T cell samples underwent survey-depth immunoSEQ sequencing, averaging approximately 920,000 total reads per sample. Sorted cells were lysed in RLT buffer and RNA was extracted with DNase-treated RNeasy Micro or Mini kits, depending on cell number. Each cell subset was processed separately to prevent cross-contamination, with patient and healthy donor samples processed together. The immunoSEQ multiplex PCR was used to amplify TCRB sequences from cDNA, yielding 87-bp fragments that span the CDR3 region. Sequencing of the amplicons was performed on the Illumina HiSeq platform. The published analysis was carried out like this. PCR bias was corrected computationally using synthetic template baselines, and reads within Hamming distance 2 were collapsed, with unmergeable singletons discarded. Reads were aligned against IMGT to assign V, D and J genes, CDR3 length and insertions or deletions at six rearrangement sites. Clonotype counts were normalized to sorted cell number within each subset before computing true diversity and Gini coefficients with the tcR R package. Repertoire sharing was quantified using the overlap coefficient calculated on TCRB nucleotide sequences. TCRdb limited this immuneACCESS table to in-frame rearrangements with V and J called. A share of clones is missing; checked studies link under half to unresolved V genes, and the rest is unexplained. From that table come the V and J calls and clone size; the DNA was used to work out D and trimming. The sample table records fewer than 15,000 clones; more than 55% of these occur just once. The top ten clonotypes cover around 0.57% of the sample.

Study-wide conclusions, independent of this receptor: Naive, central memory and regulatory TCRB repertoires appeared to be more similar among patients than among healthy donors. At VDJ recombination sites, type 1 diabetes patients had fewer insertions and more deleted nucleotides, which implies abnormalities in thymic rearrangement. Because cDNA rather than genomic DNA was sequenced, highly expressing activated cells could have been over-represented, although no difference in activation and CD3 levels was found between groups. In all four CD4+ subsets, TCRB CDR3 length was moderately but significantly shorter in type 1 diabetes patients. Because the HLA sub-analyses included only small numbers of individuals, any influence of HLA type on TCRB rearrangement was left unresolved. Shorter templates might be favored by PCR, yet because patient and control samples were amplified and corrected together, any such skew would affect both groups equally.

Counted from cysteine to phenylalanine, this CDR3 has 12 amino acids. Only the CDR3 part of the read is kept: 36 bases, read in frame from the first base. The germline V gene encodes CDR1 PRHDT and CDR2 FYEKMQ (reference sequence). V was cut back by 3 bases and J by 11 bases, leaving a gap of 13 bases between them. This clonotype was obtained from a woman in her late teens or twenties with type 1 diabetes. The source material was stem cell memory CD4+ T cells from blood. The label giving this sample's cell subset or site can be read as: stem cell-like memory CD4+ T cells. The chain was built from TRBV13 and TRBJ1-2; confidence is insufficient to name the D gene. In nucleotides, the sequence is TGTGCCAGCAGCTTTAGCGATCGGATGTACACCTTC. The translation is CASSFSDRMYTF.